The 11 T cell receptor beta chains below were found in one sample sequenced in a study of patients and donors after allogeneic stem cell transplantation. One entry per CDR3 protein, called by TCRdb with MiXCR from the RT-PCR reads. The sample lists tens of thousands of distinct CDR3 sequences; around 49% were seen once. Sample: blood, either unsorted or a sorted T cell fraction (not recorded which). All receptors come from a human donor who was either an allogeneic HSCT recipient or a stem cell or donor lymphocyte infusion donor (not recorded which). It is not recorded whose cells these are; they may come from a transplant donor.

There are a few counts of this clonotype. CDR3 DNA: TGTGCCAGCACGCCCAGACAGGGCCTCTCCTATGGCTACACCTTC. Translating gives CASTPRQGLSYGYTF. This chain connects TRBV28 to TRBJ1-2; 7 bases match TRBD1. The length of the CDR3 is 15 residues. The germline V gene encodes CDR1 MDHEN and CDR2 SYDVKM. V lost 7 bases, J lost 4 bases, and 12 bases stayed unmatched.

This clonotype was seen a handful of times. The chain is built from TRBV20-1 and TRBJ1-2, with D hard to call. CDR1 and CDR2 (germline): DFQATT, SNEGSKA (reference sequence). Between the trimmed V and J ends, which lost 5 bases and 7 bases, there was a span of 11 bases. This CDR3 has 11 residues. The CDR3 here is CSAGSYTGYTF. CDR3 DNA: TGCAGTGCTGGTTCGTATACTGGCTACACCTTC.

This chain joins TRBV4-3 and TRBJ1-5; D ambiguous. Trimming took off 0 bases at V and 6 bases at J, with 12 bases between the two ends. Germline V lookup: CDR1 LGHNA, CDR2 YSLEER. The CDR3 consists of 15 residues. The DNA for the CDR3 is TGCGCCAGCAGCCAAGATCTAAAGACTGGTCAGCCCCAGCATTTT. The encoded protein is CASSQDLKTGQPQHF.

The rearrangement joins TRBV5-5 to TRBJ1-2; D remains ambiguous. The V gene's germline CDR1 is SGHKS and CDR2 YYEKEE (reference sequence). This CDR3 spans 14 amino acids. Trimming took 2 bases from V and 5 from J, leaving 13 bases between them. The CDR3 protein is CASSFNAGRYGYTF. CDR3 coding DNA: TGTGCCAGCAGCTTTAATGCGGGGAGATATGGCTACACCTTC.

This clonotype was recorded once. DNA of the CDR3: TGTGCCAGCAGTCCCCAAAGAGGGATGGTAACCGGGGAGCTGTTTTTT. Protein product: CASSPQRGMVTGELFF. V is TRBV12-3 or TRBV12-4 and J is TRBJ2-2; TRBD2 is a possible D gene (5 bases). Trimming left V 5 bases short and J 5 bases short, with 18 bases between. This CDR3 has 16 residues.

This clonotype was seen more than once but under ten times. The chain is built from TRBV20-1 and TRBJ1-5; D not certain. Trimming removed 2 bases from V and 2 bases from J, with 10 bases in between. The CDR3 is 14 amino acids. Germline V gene data show CDR1 as DFQATT and CDR2 as SNEGSKA (reference sequence). CDR3 coding DNA: TGCAGTGCTAGAACGCCGGCGGGCAATCAGCCCCAGCATTTT. Translating it yields CSARTPAGNQPQHF.

The V and J genes are TRBV7-9 and TRBJ2-3; no reliable D call. The V gene lost 4 bases and the J gene lost 6 bases, with 5 bases spanning the gap. The CDR3 is 11 residues long. Germline CDR1 and CDR2: SEHNR and FQNEAQ (reference sequence). In nucleotides, the CDR3 is TGTGCCAGCAGCTGGATGGATACGCAGTATTTT. Its protein is CASSWMDTQYF.

This sequence joins TRBV19 and TRBJ2-7; TRBD1 is a possible D gene (5 bases). V shed 4 bases and J shed 2 bases, with 9 bases lying between them. Germline CDR1 and CDR2: LNHDA and SQIVND (reference sequence). This CDR3 spans 13 amino acids. CDR3 region: CASSNDSTYEQYF. In DNA form, the CDR3 reads TGTGCCAGTAGTAATGACAGTACCTACGAGCAGTACTTC. The variable domain in full, with the rest retrieved from reference TRBV19 and TRBJ2-7, is DGGITQSPKYLFRKEGQNVTLSCEQNLNHDAMYWYRQDPGQGLRLIYYSQIVNDFQKGDIAEGYSVSREKKESFPLTVTSAQKNPTAFYLCASSNDSTYEQYFGPGTRLTVT.

The chain employs TRBV12-3 or TRBV12-4 and TRBJ1-2, with D uncertain. V was trimmed by 4 bases and J by 2 bases, leaving 14 bases between them. The CDR3 runs 15 residues. CDR3 nucleotides: TGTGCCAGCAGTTACGACACAGTTTTGAACTATGGCTACACCTTC. It translates to CASSYDTVLNYGYTF.

The V and J genes are TRBV2 and TRBJ1-2; the D gene is possibly TRBD1 (6 bases). V lost 10 bases to trimming and J lost 4 bases, with 10 bases between them. There are 11 residues in the CDR3. Germline loops: CDR1 SNHLY, CDR2 FYNNEI. CDR3 in amino acids: CATGQTYGYTF. The CDR3, as DNA: TGTGCCACGGGACAAACCTATGGCTACACCTTC.

The chain uses TRBV5-1 and TRBJ1-1; TRBD1 might be the D (5 bases). The CDR3 spans 14 residues. V gave up 7 bases and J gave up 1 base, with 14 bases separating them. The germline CDR1 and CDR2 sequences are SGHRS and YFSETQ. The CDR3 DNA is TGCGCCAGCGCCGTAGGAGGGGCGAACACTGAAGCTTTCTTT. Protein sequence: CASAVGGANTEAFF. Using reference TRBV5-1 and TRBJ1-1 for the parts outside the CDR3, the full variable domain is KAGVTQTPRYLIKTRGQQVTLSCSPISGHRSVSWYQQTPGQGLQFLFEYFSETQRNKGNFPGRFSGRQFSNSRSEMNVSTLELGDSALYLCASAVGGANTEAFFGQGTRLTVV.